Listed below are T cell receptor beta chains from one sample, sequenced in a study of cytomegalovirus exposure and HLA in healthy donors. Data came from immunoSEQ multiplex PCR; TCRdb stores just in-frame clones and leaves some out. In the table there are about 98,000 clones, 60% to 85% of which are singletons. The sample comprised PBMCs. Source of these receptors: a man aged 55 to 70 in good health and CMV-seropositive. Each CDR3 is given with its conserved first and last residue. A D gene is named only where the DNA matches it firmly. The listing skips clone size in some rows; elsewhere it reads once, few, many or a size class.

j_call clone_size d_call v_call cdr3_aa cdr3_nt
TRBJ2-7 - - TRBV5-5 CASISTDSTGEQYF TGTGCCAGCATCTCTACCGACTCTACGGGCGAGCAGTACTTC
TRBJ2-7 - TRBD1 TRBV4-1 CASSQAGQSYEQYF TGCGCCAGCAGCCAAGCGGGACAGTCCTACGAGCAGTACTTC
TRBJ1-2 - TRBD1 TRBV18 CASSPLSLSGTGLNYGYTF TGTGCCAGCTCACCACTGTCCCTATCCGGGACAGGGCTTAACTATGGCTACACCTTC
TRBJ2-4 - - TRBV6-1 CASSEVGMRDIQYF TGTGCCAGCAGTGAAGTGGGAATGAGGGACATTCAGTACTTC
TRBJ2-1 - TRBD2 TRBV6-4 CASSPLAGGRNEQFF TGTGCCAGCAGCCCCCTAGCGGGGGGTCGCAATGAGCAGTTCTTC
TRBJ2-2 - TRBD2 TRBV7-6 CASSPRGGPSGELFF TGTGCCAGCAGCCCCCGCGGGGGGCCCTCCGGGGAGCTGTTTTTT
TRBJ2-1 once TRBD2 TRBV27 CASGGGPNEQFF TGTGCCAGCGGGGGGGGTCCCAATGAGCAGTTCTTC
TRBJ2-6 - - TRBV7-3 CASSLGRGGGANVLTF TGTGCCAGCAGCTTGGGCAGGGGCGGTGGGGCCAACGTCCTGACTTTC
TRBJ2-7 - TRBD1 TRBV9 CASSGRQGYEQYF TGTGCCAGCAGCGGAAGACAGGGCTACGAGCAGTACTTC
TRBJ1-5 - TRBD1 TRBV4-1 CASSQLTGDQPQHF TGCGCCAGCAGCCAGTTGACAGGGGATCAGCCCCAGCATTTT
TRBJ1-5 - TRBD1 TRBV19 CASIWSGQGNNQPQHF TGTGCCAGTATTTGGTCGGGACAGGGGAACAATCAGCCCCAGCATTTT
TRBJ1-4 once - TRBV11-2 CASSWGRVNEKLFF TGTGCCAGCAGCTGGGGGCGGGTGAATGAAAAACTGTTTTTT
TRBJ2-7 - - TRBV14 CASSVLRGAQSYEQYF TGTGCCAGCAGTGTTCTCCGGGGGGCGCAGTCCTACGAGCAGTACTTC
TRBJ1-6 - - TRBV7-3 CASSLTREHSPLHF TGTGCCAGCAGCTTAACCCGGGAGCATTCACCCCTCCACTTT
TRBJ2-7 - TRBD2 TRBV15 CATSRGSGGPYEQYF TGTGCCACCAGCAGAGGTAGCGGGGGCCCCTACGAGCAGTACTTC
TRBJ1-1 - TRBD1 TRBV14 CASSPWDRVYTEAFF TGTGCCAGCAGCCCCTGGGACAGGGTCTACACTGAAGCTTTCTTT
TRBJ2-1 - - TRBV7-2 CASSLDPAARESNEQFF TGTGCCAGCAGCTTAGATCCGGCCGCTAGGGAGTCCAATGAGCAGTTCTTC
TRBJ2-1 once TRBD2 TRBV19 CASSSTSGGFDEQFF TGTGCCAGTAGTTCAACTAGCGGGGGGTTCGATGAGCAGTTCTTC
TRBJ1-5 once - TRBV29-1 CSAQTTQPDGPQHF TGCAGCGCCCAGACAACACAGCCCGATGGGCCCCAGCATTTT
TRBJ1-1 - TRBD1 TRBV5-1 CASSLGALRGTEAFF TGCGCCAGCAGCCTCGGGGCCCTCAGGGGGACTGAAGCTTTCTTT
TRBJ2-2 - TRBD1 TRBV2 CATSGTGGGGELFF TGTGCCACATCCGGGACAGGGGGCGGCGGGGAGCTGTTTTTT
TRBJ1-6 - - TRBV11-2 CASQGGVSPLHF TGTGCCAGCCAGGGAGGGGTTTCACCCCTCCACTTT
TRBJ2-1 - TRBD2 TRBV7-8 CASSLWGVRGSEQFF TGTGCCAGCAGCTTATGGGGGGTGCGGGGGAGTGAGCAGTTCTTC
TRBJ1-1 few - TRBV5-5 CASSLDNMNTEAFF TGTGCCAGCAGCCTGGACAACATGAACACTGAAGCTTTCTTT
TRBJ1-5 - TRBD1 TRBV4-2 CASSQEADRADQPQHF TGTGCCAGCAGCCAAGAGGCGGACAGGGCCGATCAGCCCCAGCATTTT
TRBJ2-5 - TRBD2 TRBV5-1 CASSKGLAGSDETQYF TGCGCCAGCAGCAAGGGACTAGCGGGGTCGGATGAGACCCAGTACTTC
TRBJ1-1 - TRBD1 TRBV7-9 CASSLTGGPTEAFF TGTGCCAGCAGCTTAACAGGGGGCCCCACTGAAGCTTTCTTT
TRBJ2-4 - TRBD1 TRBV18 CASSPDRDVKYF TGTGCCAGCTCCCCGGACAGGGACGTAAAGTACTTC
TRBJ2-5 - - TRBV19 CASSIITGTPQETQYF TGTGCCAGTAGTATCATCACCGGGACTCCACAAGAGACCCAGTACTTC
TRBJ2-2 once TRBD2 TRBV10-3 CAISERLAGTNTGELFF TGTGCCATCAGTGAACGCCTAGCGGGGACGAACACCGGGGAGCTGTTTTTT
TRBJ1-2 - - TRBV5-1 CASINLSAPSYGYTF TGCGCCAGCATCAACCTCAGTGCTCCAAGCTATGGCTACACCTTC
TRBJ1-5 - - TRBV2 CASRAYRGNQPQHF TGTGCCAGCAGGGCTTACAGGGGCAATCAGCCCCAGCATTTT
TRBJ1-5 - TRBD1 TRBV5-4 CASSLQGAGQPQHF TGTGCCAGCAGCTTACAGGGGGCCGGTCAGCCCCAGCATTTT
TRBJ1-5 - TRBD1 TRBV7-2 CASSLAGQGLNQPQHF TGTGCCAGCAGCCTAGCAGGACAGGGTCTCAATCAGCCCCAGCATTTT
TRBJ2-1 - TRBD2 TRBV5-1 CASSLPSGGPNNEQFF TGCGCCAGCAGCTTACCTAGCGGGGGGCCAAACAATGAGCAGTTCTTC
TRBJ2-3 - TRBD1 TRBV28 CASRGGASDTQYF TGTGCCAGCAGAGGGGGCGCCTCAGATACGCAGTATTTT
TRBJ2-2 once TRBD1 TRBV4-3 CASSQEYRGLTGGGLFF TGCGCCAGCAGCCAAGAGTACAGGGGGCTCACCGGGGGTGGGCTGTTTTTT
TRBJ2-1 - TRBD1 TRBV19 CASSPNTGGSYNEQFF TGTGCCAGTAGTCCTAATACAGGGGGGTCCTACAATGAGCAGTTCTTC
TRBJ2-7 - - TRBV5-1 CASSADSYEQYF TGCGCCAGCAGCGCGGACAGCTACGAGCAGTACTTC
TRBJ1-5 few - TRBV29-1 CSVGDRGNQPQHF TGCAGCGTGGGCGACAGAGGCAATCAGCCCCAGCATTTT
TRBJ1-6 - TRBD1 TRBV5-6 CASSRGQNNSPLHF TGTGCCAGCAGCCGGGGACAGAATAATTCACCCCTCCACTTT
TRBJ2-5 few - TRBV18 CASSPVPQGSVGETQYF TGTGCCAGCTCACCAGTTCCCCAGGGGTCTGTGGGAGAGACCCAGTACTTC
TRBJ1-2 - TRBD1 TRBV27 CASRRTGRSGYTF TGTGCCAGCAGACGGACAGGGCGAAGCGGCTACACCTTC
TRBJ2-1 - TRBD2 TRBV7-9 CASLPGGRAEQFF TGTGCCAGCCTCCCGGGGGGACGGGCTGAGCAGTTCTTC
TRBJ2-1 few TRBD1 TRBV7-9 CASNMGQDYNEQFF TGTGCCAGCAACATGGGACAGGACTACAATGAGCAGTTCTTC
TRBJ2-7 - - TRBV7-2 CASRYEGGWHF TGTGCCAGCAGGTACGAAGGGGGTTGGCACTTC
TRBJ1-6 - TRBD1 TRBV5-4 CASSPRTGSSYNSPLHF TGTGCCAGCAGCCCCCGGACAGGAAGCTCCTATAATTCACCCCTCCACTTT